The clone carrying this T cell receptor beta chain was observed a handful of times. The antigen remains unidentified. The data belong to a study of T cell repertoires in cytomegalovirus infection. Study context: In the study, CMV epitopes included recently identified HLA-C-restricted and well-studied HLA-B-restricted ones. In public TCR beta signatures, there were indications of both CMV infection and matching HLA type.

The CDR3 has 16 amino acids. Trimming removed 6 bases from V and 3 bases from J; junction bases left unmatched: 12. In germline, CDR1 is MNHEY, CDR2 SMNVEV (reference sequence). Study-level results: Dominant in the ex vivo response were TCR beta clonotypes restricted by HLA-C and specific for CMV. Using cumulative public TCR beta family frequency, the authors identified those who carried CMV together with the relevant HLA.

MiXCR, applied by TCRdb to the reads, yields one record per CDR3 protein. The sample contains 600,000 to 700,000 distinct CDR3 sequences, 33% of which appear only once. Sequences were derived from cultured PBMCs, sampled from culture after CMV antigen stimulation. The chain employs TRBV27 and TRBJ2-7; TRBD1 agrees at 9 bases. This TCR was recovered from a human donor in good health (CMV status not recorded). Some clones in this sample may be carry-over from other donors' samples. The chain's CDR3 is CASSPRIRQGGYEQYF. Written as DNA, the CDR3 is TGTGCCAGCAGCCCTAGAATAAGACAGGGGGGCTACGAGCAGTACTTC.